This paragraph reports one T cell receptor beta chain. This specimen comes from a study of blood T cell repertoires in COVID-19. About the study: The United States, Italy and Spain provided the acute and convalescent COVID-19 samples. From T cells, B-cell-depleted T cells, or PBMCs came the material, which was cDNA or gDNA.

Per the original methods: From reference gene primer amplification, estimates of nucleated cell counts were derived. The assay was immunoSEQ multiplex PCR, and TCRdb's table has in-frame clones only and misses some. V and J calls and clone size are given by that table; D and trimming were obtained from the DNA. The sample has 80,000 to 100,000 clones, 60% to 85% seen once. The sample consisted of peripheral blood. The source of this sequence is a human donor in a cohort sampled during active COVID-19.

The CDR3 DNA sequence: TGTGCCAGCAGCTTAGTAACACCTAGTCCACAATACAATGAGCAGTTCTTC. Protein: CASSLVTPSPQYNEQFF. V is TRBV7-9 and J is TRBJ2-1; no definite D call. This CDR3 comprises 17 residues. CDR1 and CDR2 (germline): SEHNR, FQNEAQ (reference sequence). Trimming removed 1 base at V and 4 bases at J, with 17 bases between.